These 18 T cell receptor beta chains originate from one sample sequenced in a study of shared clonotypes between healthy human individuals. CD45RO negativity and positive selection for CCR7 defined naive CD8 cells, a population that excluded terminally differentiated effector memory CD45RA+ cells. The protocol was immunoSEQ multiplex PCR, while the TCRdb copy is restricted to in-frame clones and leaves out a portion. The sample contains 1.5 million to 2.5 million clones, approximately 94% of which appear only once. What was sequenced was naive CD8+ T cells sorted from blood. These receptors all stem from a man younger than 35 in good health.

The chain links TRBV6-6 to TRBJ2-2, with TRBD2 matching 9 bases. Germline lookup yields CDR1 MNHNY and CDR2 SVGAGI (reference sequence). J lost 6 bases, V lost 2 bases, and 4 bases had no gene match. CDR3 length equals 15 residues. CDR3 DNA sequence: TGTGCCAGCAGTTACGCGGGAGGGCCCCCCGGGGAGCTGTTTTTT. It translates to CASSYAGGPPGELFF.

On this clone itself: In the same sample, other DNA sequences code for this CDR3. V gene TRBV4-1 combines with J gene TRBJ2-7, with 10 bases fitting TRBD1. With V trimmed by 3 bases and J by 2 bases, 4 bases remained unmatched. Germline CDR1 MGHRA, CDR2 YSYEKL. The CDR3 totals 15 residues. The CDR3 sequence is CASSQTDRGAYEQYF. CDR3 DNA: TGCGCCAGCAGCCAGACGGACAGGGGGGCCTACGAGCAGTACTTC.

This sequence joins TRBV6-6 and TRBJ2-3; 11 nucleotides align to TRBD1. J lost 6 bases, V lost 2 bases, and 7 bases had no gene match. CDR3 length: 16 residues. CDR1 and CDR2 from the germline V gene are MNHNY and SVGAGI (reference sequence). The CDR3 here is CASSYEPGQGGDTQYF. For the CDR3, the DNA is TGTGCCAGCAGTTACGAACCGGGACAGGGGGGGGATACGCAGTATTTT.

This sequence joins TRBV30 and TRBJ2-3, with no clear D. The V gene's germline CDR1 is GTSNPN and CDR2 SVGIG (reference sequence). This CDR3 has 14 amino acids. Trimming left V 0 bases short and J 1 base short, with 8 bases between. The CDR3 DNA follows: TGTGCCTGGAGTGTCGGACCCGGCACAGATACGCAGTATTTT. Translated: CAWSVGPGTDTQYF.

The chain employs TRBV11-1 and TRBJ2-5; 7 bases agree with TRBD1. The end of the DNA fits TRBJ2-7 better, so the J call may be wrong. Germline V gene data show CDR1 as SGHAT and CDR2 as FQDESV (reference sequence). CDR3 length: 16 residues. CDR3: CASSPPGGQFPYEQYF. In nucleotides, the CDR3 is TGTGCCAGCAGCCCCCCTGGGGGACAGTTCCCCTACGAGCAGTACTTC.

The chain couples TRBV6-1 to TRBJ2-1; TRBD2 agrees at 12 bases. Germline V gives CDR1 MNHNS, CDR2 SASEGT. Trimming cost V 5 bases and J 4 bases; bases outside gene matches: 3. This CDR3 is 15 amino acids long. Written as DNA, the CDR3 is TGTGCCAGCAGTACAGGGACTAGCGGGTACAATGAGCAGTTCTTC. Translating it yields CASSTGTSGYNEQFF.

CDR3 region: CASSLAGQGYEQYF. The CDR3 DNA is TGTGCCAGCAGCTTGGCCGGACAGGGCTACGAGCAGTACTTC. V and J are TRBV5-8 and TRBJ2-7, with 8 bases identical to TRBD1. CDR3 length equals 14 residues. CDR1 SGHTS and CDR2 YDEGEE come from the germline V gene. J was trimmed by 3 bases and V by 0 bases; bases with no gene match: 2.

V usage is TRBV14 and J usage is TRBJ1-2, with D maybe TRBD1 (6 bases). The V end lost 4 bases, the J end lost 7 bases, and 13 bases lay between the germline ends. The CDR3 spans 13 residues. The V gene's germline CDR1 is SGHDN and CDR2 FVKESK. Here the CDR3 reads CASSLQGIGGYTF. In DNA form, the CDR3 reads TGTGCCAGCAGCCTACAGGGAATCGGTGGCTACACCTTC.

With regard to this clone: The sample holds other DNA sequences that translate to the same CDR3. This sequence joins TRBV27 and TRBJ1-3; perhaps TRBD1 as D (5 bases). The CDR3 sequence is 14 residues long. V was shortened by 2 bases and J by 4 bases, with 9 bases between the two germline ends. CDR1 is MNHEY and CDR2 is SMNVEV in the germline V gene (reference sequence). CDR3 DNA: TGTGCCAGCAGTTTAGGGGGGACGGGAAACACCATATATTTT. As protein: CASSLGGTGNTIYF.

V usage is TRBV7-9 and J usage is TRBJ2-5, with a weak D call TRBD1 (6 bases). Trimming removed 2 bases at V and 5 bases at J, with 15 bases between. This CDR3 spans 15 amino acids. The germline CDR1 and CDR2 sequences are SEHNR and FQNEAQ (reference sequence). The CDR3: CASSLNIGGEETQYF. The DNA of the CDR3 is TGTGCCAGCAGCTTAAATATTGGGGGCGAGGAGACCCAGTACTTC.

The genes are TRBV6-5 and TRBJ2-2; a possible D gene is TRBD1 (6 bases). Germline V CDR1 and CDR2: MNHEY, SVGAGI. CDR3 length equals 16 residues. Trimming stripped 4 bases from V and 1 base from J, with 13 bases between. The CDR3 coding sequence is TGTGCCAGCAGTTTCCAGACAGGAGAGAACACCGGGGAGCTGTTTTTT. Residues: CASSFQTGENTGELFF.

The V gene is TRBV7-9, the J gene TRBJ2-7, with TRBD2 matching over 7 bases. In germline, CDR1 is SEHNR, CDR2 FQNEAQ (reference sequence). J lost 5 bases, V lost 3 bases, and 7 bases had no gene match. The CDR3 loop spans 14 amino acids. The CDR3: CASSLGREPNEQYF. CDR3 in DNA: TGTGCCAGCAGCTTGGGGCGGGAGCCCAACGAGCAGTACTTC. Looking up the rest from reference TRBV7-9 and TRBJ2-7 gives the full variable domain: DTGVSQNPRHKITKRGQNVTFRCDPISEHNRLYWYRQTLGQGPEFLTYFQNEAQLEKSRLLSDRFSAERPKGSFSTLEIQRTEQGDSAMYLCASSLGREPNEQYFGPGTRLTVT.

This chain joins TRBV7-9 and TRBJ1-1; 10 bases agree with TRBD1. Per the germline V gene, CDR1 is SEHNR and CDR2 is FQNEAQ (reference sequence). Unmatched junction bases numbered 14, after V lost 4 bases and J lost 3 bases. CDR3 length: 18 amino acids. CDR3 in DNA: TGTGCCAGCAGCTACCAAGCGGGACAGGGGAAAGGGGACACTGAAGCTTTCTTT. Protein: CASSYQAGQGKGDTEAFF.

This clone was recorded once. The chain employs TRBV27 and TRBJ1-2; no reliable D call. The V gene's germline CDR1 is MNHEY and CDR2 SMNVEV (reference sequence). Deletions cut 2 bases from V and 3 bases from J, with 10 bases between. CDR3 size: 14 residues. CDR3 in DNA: TGTGCCAGCAGTTTAGATCACACCTACTATGGCTACACCTTC. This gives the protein CASSLDHTYYGYTF.

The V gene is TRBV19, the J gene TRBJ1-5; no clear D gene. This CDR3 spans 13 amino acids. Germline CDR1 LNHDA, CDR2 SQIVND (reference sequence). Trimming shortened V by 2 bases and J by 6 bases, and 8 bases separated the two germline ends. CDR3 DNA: TGTGCCAGTAGTATATCAGGTAGTCAGCCCCAGCATTTT. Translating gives CASSISGSQPQHF.

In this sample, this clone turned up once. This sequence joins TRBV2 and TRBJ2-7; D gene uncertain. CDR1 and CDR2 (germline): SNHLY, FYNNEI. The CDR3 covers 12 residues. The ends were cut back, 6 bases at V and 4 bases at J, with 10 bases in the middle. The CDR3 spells CASRGQNYEQYF. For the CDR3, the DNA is TGTGCCAGCAGAGGTCAGAATTACGAGCAGTACTTC.

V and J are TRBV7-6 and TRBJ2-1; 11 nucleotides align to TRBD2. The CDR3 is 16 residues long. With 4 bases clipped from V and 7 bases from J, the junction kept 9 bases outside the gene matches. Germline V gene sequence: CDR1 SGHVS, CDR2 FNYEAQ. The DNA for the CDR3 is TGTGCCAGCAGCTCGGACATAGCGGGAGGGACGAATGAGCAGTTCTTC. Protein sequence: CASSSDIAGGTNEQFF.

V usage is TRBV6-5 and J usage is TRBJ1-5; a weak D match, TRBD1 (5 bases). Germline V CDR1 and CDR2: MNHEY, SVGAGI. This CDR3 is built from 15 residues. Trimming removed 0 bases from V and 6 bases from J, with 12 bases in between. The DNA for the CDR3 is TGTGCCAGCAGTTACTCGTCGGGGGTTGGTCAGCCCCAGCATTTT. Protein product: CASSYSSGVGQPQHF.